The sequence of this T cell receptor beta chain was determined in a study of blood T cells in healthy people across ages. The V and J ends lost 9 bases and 5 bases respectively, with 17 bases between them. Germline CDR1 reads MDHEN; CDR2 reads SYDVKM. The CDR3 extends over 13 amino acids. Primers used in a second PCR of about 7 to 11 cycles were a sample-barcoded 5' primer and a J-beta primer mix. A 12-random-nucleotide template-switch adaptor tagged each cDNA molecule. TCRdb re-called the 5' RACE reads with MiXCR, one entry per CDR3 protein. The sample includes 600,000 to 850,000 distinct CDR3 sequences, roughly 41% of them seen just once.

This receptor was taken from a woman aged 55-75 years in good health. V and J are TRBV28 and TRBJ2-7; a possible D gene is TRBD2 (6 bases). The sequencing input was blood. The CDR3 DNA reads as TGTGCCAGTGGATCCGGGGGTTCCGACGAGCAGTACTTC. Translated: CASGSGGSDEQYF.